Each of the 31 T cell receptor beta chains below was sequenced from the same sample in a study of radiotherapy plus CTLA-4 blockade in lung cancer (dated by TCRdb to the late 2010s). The method behind the library was the immunoSEQ multiplex PCR assay. The table was pulled from immuneACCESS by TCRdb, which kept in-frame rearrangements only. Such tables lose some clones; where checked, under half of the loss comes from unresolved V genes, and the rest has no known cause. The sample profile shows approximately 33,000 clones; around four fifths of them were found once. 7.5% of the sample is taken by the ten largest. Sequenced here: peripheral blood, sampled from a patient treated with radiotherapy plus ipilimumab. The origin of the receptors is a human donor with non-small cell lung cancer who had stable disease on radiotherapy plus ipilimumab.

This clone was seen a few times. The chain employs TRBV6-6 and TRBJ2-7; TRBD1 might be the D (6 bases). This CDR3 is built from 12 residues. V was pared by 5 bases and J by 3 bases, with 8 bases between. Germline CDR1 and CDR2: MNHNY and SVGAGI (reference sequence). The CDR3 sequence is CASSPQGYEQYV. The CDR3 DNA sequence: TGTGCCAGCAGTCCACAGGGCTACGAGCAGTACGTC.

The chain uses TRBV7-8 and TRBJ1-3; D not certain. The V and J ends lost 1 base and 2 bases respectively, with 6 bases between them. Germline V lookup: CDR1 SGHVS, CDR2 FQNEAQ. The CDR3 has 14 residues. CDR3 nucleotide sequence: TGTGCCAGCAGCTTAGGGACTGCTGGAAACACCATATATTTT. It specifies CASSLGTAGNTIYF.

The chain joins TRBV11-2 to TRBJ1-1; TRBD1 matches 8 bases. Germline CDR1 reads SGHAT; CDR2 reads FQNNGV. The CDR3 extends over 17 amino acids. Trimming took 4 bases from V and 1 from J; bases not matched to a gene: 11. For the CDR3, the DNA is TGTGCCAGCAGCTCTCCCCGGGTGACAGGGGCGAACACTGAAGCTTTCTTT. Its translation: CASSSPRVTGANTEAFF.

This clone was observed a single time. The chain recombines TRBV18 with TRBJ1-2; TRBD1 is a possible D gene (5 bases). V lost 3 bases, J lost 8 bases, and 16 bases lay in between. Germline-derived CDR1 and CDR2 are KGHSH and LQKENI. The CDR3 sequence is 14 residues long. The CDR3 DNA reads as TGTGCCAGCTCACCTTCCTACGCAGGGTGGGGCTACACCTTC. Protein sequence: CASSPSYAGWGYTF. Based on the CDR3 plus reference TRBV18 and TRBJ1-2, the full variable domain is NAGVMQNPRHLVRRRGQEARLRCSPMKGHSHVYWYRQLPEEGLKFMVYLQKENIIDESGMPKERFSAEFPKEGPSILRIQQVVRGDSAAYFCASSPSYAGWGYTFGSGTRLTVV.

For the CDR3, the DNA is TGTGCCAGCTCACCACCGGGCAGGTACACCGGGGAGCTGTTTTTT. Translation gives CASSPPGRYTGELFF. The J gene is TRBJ2-2, the V gene TRBV18; D not certain. Trimming shortened V by 0 bases and J by 3 bases, and 8 bases separated the two germline ends. Looked up from germline, CDR1 is KGHSH and CDR2 is LQKENI. The CDR3 spans 15 residues.

The V and J genes are TRBV7-8 and TRBJ1-6; D remains ambiguous. There are 15 residues in the CDR3. Trimming left V 2 bases short and J 6 bases short, with 11 bases between. Germline assignment: CDR1 SGHVS and CDR2 FQNEAQ. The CDR3 protein is CASSLTLPLNSPLHF. The DNA for the CDR3 is TGTGCCAGCAGCTTAACACTACCCCTTAATTCACCCCTCCACTTT.

The chain joins TRBV7-6 to TRBJ1-3, with D possibly TRBD1 on 6 matching bases. The CDR3 loop spans 15 amino acids. CDR1 is SGHVS, CDR2 FNYEAQ, per germline. V shed 5 bases and J shed 4 bases, with 15 bases lying between them. The chain's CDR3 is CASSPIGQTGNTIYF. In DNA form, the CDR3 reads TGTGCCAGCAGCCCAATTGGACAGACCGGAAACACCATATATTTT. The whole variable domain, filled in from reference TRBV7-6 and TRBJ1-3, reads GAGVSQSPRYKVTKRGQDVALRCDPISGHVSLYWYRQALGQGPEFLTYFNYEAQQDKSGLPNDRFSAERPEGSISTLTIQRTEQRDSAMYRCASSPIGQTGNTIYFGEGSWLTVV.

This chain joins TRBV28 and TRBJ1-3; a possible D gene is TRBD1 (5 bases). The CDR3 sequence is 14 residues long. The germline V gene has CDR1 MDHEN and CDR2 SYDVKM. Trimming left V 7 bases short and J 2 bases short, with 12 bases between. The CDR3 DNA follows: TGTGCCAGCACCTCGAGGGGAACTGGAAACACCATATATTTT. Translation: CASTSRGTGNTIYF.

The V and J genes are TRBV5-1 and TRBJ2-2; D gene unclear. From germline, CDR1 is SGHRS and CDR2 YFSETQ. This CDR3 region has 16 residues. V was shortened by 4 bases and J by 3 bases, with 16 bases between the two germline ends. In DNA form, the CDR3 reads TGCGCCAGCAGCCGAAACCCGGACCCGGACACCGGGGAGCTGTTTTTT. Protein sequence: CASSRNPDPDTGELFF.

This clone was observed a handful of times. The V gene is TRBV19, the J gene TRBJ1-5, with 8 bases lining up with TRBD1. CDR3 length: 14 residues. V trimming: 2 bases; J trimming: 4 bases; junction bases outside the gene matches: 1. Per germline, CDR1 LNHDA and CDR2 SQIVND (reference sequence). CDR3 in DNA: TGTGCCAGTAGTATACGGGACAGGAATCAGCCCCAGCATTTT. Its translation: CASSIRDRNQPQHF.

This clone was recorded once. This chain connects TRBV18 to TRBJ1-4, with D perhaps matching TRBD1 (5 bases). The CDR3 contains 14 residues. The V gene lost 4 bases and the J gene lost 5 bases, with 11 bases spanning the gap. CDR1 is KGHSH, CDR2 LQKENI, per germline. Written as DNA, the CDR3 is TGTGCCAGCTCACGTGCAGGGATGAATGAAAAACTGTTTTTT. It is translated as CASSRAGMNEKLFF.

The genes are TRBV27 and TRBJ2-2; TRBD1 agrees at 10 bases. Germline CDR1 reads MNHEY; CDR2 reads SMNVEV (reference sequence). CDR3 length: 15 amino acids. J gave up 4 bases and V 2 bases, and 1 base lay outside the gene matches. CDR3 sequence reads: CASSLRQGATGELFF. The CDR3 region has the DNA TGTGCCAGCAGTTTACGACAGGGGGCCACCGGGGAGCTGTTTTTT.

This chain joins TRBV18 and TRBJ2-1; perhaps TRBD2 as D (6 bases). V lost 6 bases, J lost 3 bases, and 12 bases lay in between. CDR1 and CDR2 from the germline V gene are KGHSH and LQKENI. There are 14 residues in the CDR3. CDR3 DNA sequence: TGTGCCAGCTCGTCACGGACTAACTACAATGAGCAGTTCTTC. Its protein product is CASSSRTNYNEQFF.

This clone was recorded once. The chain links TRBV27 to TRBJ1-1; TRBD1 aligns across 8 bases. V lost 4 bases, J lost 10 bases, and 17 bases stayed unmatched. The CDR3 loop spans 16 amino acids. Germline V gives CDR1 MNHEY, CDR2 SMNVEV (reference sequence). This CDR3 is CASSSAIQDRARAAFF. CDR3 in DNA: TGTGCCAGCAGTTCCGCAATTCAGGACAGGGCCCGGGCAGCTTTCTTT.

In nucleotides, the CDR3 is TGTGCCAGCAGCGTAGTGGACAGGGGTTCCAACACCGGGGAGCTGTTTTTT. Its translation is CASSVVDRGSNTGELFF. The chain carries TRBV9 and TRBJ2-2; 9 bases fit TRBD1. This CDR3 comprises 17 residues. Germline values: CDR1 SGDLS, CDR2 YYNGEE. The V and J ends lost 0 bases and 2 bases, in that order; junction bases with no gene match: 5.

The rearrangement uses TRBV15 and TRBJ1-6; no firm D call. With 3 bases removed from V and 14 bases from J, the gap between germline ends came to 11 bases. The CDR3 consists of 12 residues. Germline-derived CDR1 and CDR2 are LNHNV and YYDKDF (reference sequence). The CDR3 loop reads CATSSYLNSLHF. CDR3 in DNA: TGTGCCACCAGCAGTTATTTGAATTCCCTCCACTTT.

This clone came up a few times. The rearrangement uses TRBV12-2 and TRBJ1-4; the D call TRBD1 from the table was never checked on the DNA. TRBV12-2 represents a pseudogene. The CDR3 consists of 15 residues. CDR3 in DNA: TGTGCAAGTGGACAGGCTGGACGGGGGCTTGAAAAACTGTTTTTT. As protein: CASGQAGRGLEKLFF.

The chain combines TRBV28 with TRBJ1-5; D gene ambiguous. The CDR3 length is 16 residues. V was shortened by 6 bases and J by 3 bases, with 18 bases between the two germline ends. Per germline, CDR1 MDHEN and CDR2 SYDVKM. CDR3 bases: TGTGCCAGCAGCCCCCCCGGAGCGTATGACAATCAGCCCCAGCATTTT. It translates to CASSPPGAYDNQPQHF. Supplemented by reference TRBV28 and TRBJ1-5, the full variable domain reads DVKVTQSSRYLVKRTGEKVFLECVQDMDHENMFWYRQDPGLGLRLIYFSYDVKMKEKGDIPEGYSVSREKKERFSLILESASTNQTSMYLCASSPPGAYDNQPQHFGDGTRLSIL.

This clone was seen just once. The rearrangement joins TRBV2 to TRBJ1-2, with D perhaps matching TRBD1 (6 bases). CDR1 is SNHLY, CDR2 FYNNEI, per germline. The CDR3 contains 15 residues. The V gene lost 6 bases and the J gene lost 1 base, with 15 bases spanning the gap. CDR3 nucleotides: TGTGCCAGCAGCCTCGGGACACTGGATAACTATGGCTACACCTTC. Protein product: CASSLGTLDNYGYTF.

The J gene is TRBJ1-5, the V gene TRBV30, with D possibly TRBD1 on 5 matching bases. The CDR3 contains 12 residues. The V end lost 2 bases, the J end lost 6 bases, and 8 bases lay between the germline ends. Germline V lookup: CDR1 GTSNPN, CDR2 SVGIG (reference sequence). The CDR3 is CAWSPRAQPQHF. The CDR3 coding sequence is TGTGCCTGGAGTCCCAGGGCTCAGCCCCAGCATTTT.

This chain joins TRBV20-1 and TRBJ1-3; 9 bases are shared with TRBD1. The CDR3 sequence is 11 residues long. Trimming removed 6 bases from V and 8 bases from J; junction bases left unmatched: 2. Germline assignment: CDR1 DFQATT and CDR2 SNEGSKA (reference sequence). The CDR3 bases are TGCAGTGCAAACAGGGGGCACACCATATATTTT. Translated: CSANRGHTIYF.

The table lists this clone with a count of one. The gene calls are TRBV7-8 and TRBJ2-2; 12 nucleotides align to TRBD2. CDR1 SGHVS and CDR2 FQNEAQ come from the germline V gene. The CDR3 spans 16 residues. V was pared by 4 bases and J by 7 bases, with 7 bases of the junction left unmatched. In DNA, the CDR3 is TGTGCCAGCAGCTCCCTAGCGGGGGGGCAGAGCGGGGAGCTGTTTTTT. Protein: CASSSLAGGQSGELFF.

The chain is built from TRBV2 and TRBJ1-1, with D possibly matching TRBD1 (6 bases). This CDR3 is built from 15 residues. The V and J ends lost 9 bases and 0 bases respectively, with 17 bases between them. Per the germline V gene, CDR1 is SNHLY and CDR2 is FYNNEI. Here the CDR3 reads CARPGAPLMNTEAFF. For the CDR3, the DNA is TGTGCCAGGCCAGGGGCCCCACTCATGAACACTGAAGCTTTCTTT.

The chain links TRBV19 to TRBJ2-7, with 7 bases that match TRBD1. Germline V gene data show CDR1 as LNHDA and CDR2 as SQIVND (reference sequence). CDR3 length equals 14 residues. The V gene end was trimmed by 5 bases and the J gene end by 3 bases; junction bases not matched to a gene: 7. For the CDR3, the DNA is TGTGCCAGTAGTCCGCTACAGGGGTACTACGAGCAGTACTTC. Its protein product is CASSPLQGYYEQYF.

This clone was detected only a few times. The chain employs TRBV7-9 and TRBJ1-2, with unresolved D. The germline gives CDR1 SEHNR, CDR2 FQNEAQ (reference sequence). This CDR3 contains 13 residues. The V end lost 1 base, the J end lost 8 bases, and 11 bases lay between the germline ends. The CDR3 is CASSLGGLGGYTF. The CDR3 DNA reads as TGTGCCAGCAGCTTAGGAGGGCTGGGGGGCTACACCTTC.

On this clone: The same CDR3 arises from other DNA sequences in this sample as well. The chain joins TRBV7-8 to TRBJ2-7; a weak D match, TRBD1 (6 bases). The CDR3 is made up of 17 amino acids. Germline CDR1 SGHVS, CDR2 FQNEAQ. V was cut by 0 bases and J by 5 bases, with 20 bases left in between. CDR3 sequence: CASSLARVGQLIDEQYF. Here the CDR3 DNA reads TGTGCCAGCAGCTTAGCTCGAGTAGGACAGCTGATCGACGAGCAGTACTTC.

J is TRBJ2-3 and V is TRBV4-1, with D hard to call. The V end lost 4 bases, the J end lost 0 bases, and 11 bases lay between the germline ends. The CDR3 runs to 15 residues. Germline values: CDR1 MGHRA, CDR2 YSYEKL. CDR3 residues: CASSLEPGSTDTQYF. CDR3 sequence (DNA): TGCGCCAGCAGCCTGGAGCCGGGTAGCACAGATACGCAGTATTTT.

The gene calls are TRBV5-3 and TRBJ1-4; the D is unclear. TRBV5-3 has ORF status, its function being uncertain. The CDR3 is 15 residues long. V lost 1 base to trimming and J lost 7 bases, with 14 bases between them. The CDR3 nucleotides read TGTGCCAGAAGCTTGTGCGGTGGAAGCGGTGAAAAACTGTTTTTT. It translates to CARSLCGGSGEKLFF.

The chain has TRBV25-1 and TRBJ1-4; possible D gene TRBD1, 5 bases. The length of the CDR3 is 15 residues. V lost 2 bases and J lost 8, with 15 bases in between. Germline V CDR1 and CDR2: MGHDK, SYGVNS. The CDR3, as DNA: TGTGCCAGCAGTGAAATGAGGGGAAGGACCGAAAAACTGTTTTTT. Translation: CASSEMRGRTEKLFF.

The chain carries TRBV6-5 and TRBJ1-2; 7 nucleotides match TRBD1. This CDR3 is built from 14 residues. V lost 6 bases and J lost 3; bases outside the gene matches: 7. From germline, CDR1 is MNHEY and CDR2 SVGAGI. The CDR3 sequence is CASRPTTGDYGYTF. CDR3 nucleotides: TGTGCCAGCAGGCCGACTACAGGGGACTATGGCTACACCTTC.

The V gene is TRBV28, the J gene TRBJ2-7, with D perhaps TRBD1 or TRBD2 (5 bases each). Between the trimmed V and J ends, which lost 6 bases and 7 bases, there was a span of 19 bases. Germline V gives CDR1 MDHEN, CDR2 SYDVKM. The CDR3 totals 14 residues. The chain's CDR3 is CASRTGRSTAEQYF. Here the CDR3 DNA reads TGTGCCAGCAGGACGGGACGTTCGACTGCGGAGCAGTACTTC.